This entry concerns a single TCR beta chain. The data are from a study of blood T cell repertoires in COVID-19. Overall study: Spain, Italy and the United States supplied samples that represented acute and convalescent COVID-19. The cDNA or gDNA used as material had been derived from T cells, B-cell-depleted T cells, or PBMCs.

Original processing notes: Amplification of reference gene primers provided the estimated nucleated cell counts. Produced via immunoSEQ multiplex PCR; TCRdb's table is partial and in-frame only. For V, J and clone size, that table is used; D and trimming come from the DNA. The data contain over 350,000 clones, more than 80% of them seen just once; the ten biggest clones take up more than 1.4%. The germline CDR1 and CDR2 sequences are MNHEY and SMNVEV (reference sequence). J gave up 3 bases and V 5 bases, and 7 bases lay outside the gene matches. The CDR3 covers 14 residues. Sequenced sample: peripheral blood. The TCR sequence derives from a woman in her twenties or thirties with active or convalescent COVID-19. The V gene is TRBV27, the J gene TRBJ2-7, with 7 bases matching TRBD1. The CDR3 bases are TGTGCCAGCAGTCAGGGACAGTTCCACTACGAGCAGTACTTC. This encodes CASSQGQFHYEQYF.